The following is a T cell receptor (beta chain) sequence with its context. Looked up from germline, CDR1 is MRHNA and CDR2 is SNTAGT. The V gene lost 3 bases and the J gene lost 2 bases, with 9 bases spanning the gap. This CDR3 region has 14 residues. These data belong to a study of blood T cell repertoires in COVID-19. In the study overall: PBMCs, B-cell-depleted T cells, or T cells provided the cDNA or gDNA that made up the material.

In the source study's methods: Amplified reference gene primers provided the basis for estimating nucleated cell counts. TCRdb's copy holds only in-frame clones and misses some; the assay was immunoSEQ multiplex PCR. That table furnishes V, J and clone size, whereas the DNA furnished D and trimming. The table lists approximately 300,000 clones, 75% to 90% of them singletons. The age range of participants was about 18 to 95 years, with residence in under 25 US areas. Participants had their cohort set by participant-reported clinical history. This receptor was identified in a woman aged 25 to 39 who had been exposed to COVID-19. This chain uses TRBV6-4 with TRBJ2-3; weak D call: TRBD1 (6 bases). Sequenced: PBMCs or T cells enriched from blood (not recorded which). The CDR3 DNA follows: TGTGCCAGCAGTGATGGGGGCCCCACAGATACGCAGTATTTT. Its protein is CASSDGGPTDTQYF.